The 17 T cell receptor beta chains in this list originate from one sample, sequenced in a study of cytomegalovirus exposure and HLA in healthy donors. It was with 60 Vbeta and 13 Jbeta primers that the PCR ran. Profiling relied on immunoSEQ multiplex PCR, and the TCRdb table lists in-frame clones only, not all of them. The sample has approximately 38,000 clones, approximately 79% seen once. The sample comprised PBMCs. The source is a young woman in good health and CMV-seropositive.

The chain links TRBV27 to TRBJ2-5, with TRBD1 identical over 7 bases. The DNA end is more similar to TRBJ2-7, so the J call may be wrong. The germline V gene has CDR1 MNHEY and CDR2 SMNVEV (reference sequence). This CDR3 has 14 residues. The CDR3 spells CASSSDRISYEQYF. The CDR3 nucleotides read TGTGCCAGCAGTTCGGACAGGATCTCCTACGAGCAGTACTTC.

The rearrangement joins TRBV6-4 to TRBJ2-1; a weak D match, TRBD2 (5 bases). Germline CDR1 and CDR2: MRHNA and SNTAGT. This CDR3 comprises 15 residues. The V end was cut by 2 bases, the J end by 1 base, with 9 bases between. Here the CDR3 DNA reads TGTGCCAGCAGTGACGGGCTAGCTTCCTACAATGAGCAGTTCTTC. Translation gives CASSDGLASYNEQFF.

The chain recombines TRBV25-1 with TRBJ1-2, with D tentatively TRBD1 (6 bases). Trimming stripped 1 base from V and 2 bases from J, with 11 bases between. Germline V gene lookup returns CDR1 MGHDK and CDR2 SYGVNS. CDR3 length: 15 residues. The CDR3: CASSESGTGNYGYTF. CDR3 DNA: TGTGCCAGCAGTGAATCCGGTACAGGGAACTATGGCTACACCTTC.

This chain joins TRBV11-2 and TRBJ1-3, with unresolved D. Trimming cost V 1 base and J 0 bases, with 7 bases left between them. Germline assignment: CDR1 SGHAT and CDR2 FQNNGV. This CDR3 region has 15 residues. The DNA for the CDR3 is TGTGCCAGCAGCTTAGGGTCGGTCTCTGGAAACACCATATATTTT. Encoded protein: CASSLGSVSGNTIYF.

The chain has TRBV7-2 and TRBJ1-1; 7 bases are a match to TRBD1. The CDR3 totals 17 residues. Trimming removed 0 bases from V and 5 bases from J; junction bases left unmatched: 12. The V gene's germline CDR1 is SGHTA and CDR2 FQGNSA. The CDR3: CASSLARGQGWETEAFF. The DNA for the CDR3 is TGTGCCAGCAGCTTAGCGAGGGGGCAGGGCTGGGAGACTGAAGCTTTCTTT.

The V gene is TRBV7-2, the J gene TRBJ2-7; tentative D call: TRBD2 (6 bases). Trimming pared 1 base from V and 2 bases from J, leaving 15 bases between. This CDR3 has 16 residues. Germline values: CDR1 SGHTA, CDR2 FQGNSA. The CDR3 DNA reads as TGTGCCAGCAGCTTAGGTGCGGCGGGGAGCCCCTACGAGCAGTACTTC. Protein sequence: CASSLGAAGSPYEQYF.

The rearrangement links TRBV11-2 to TRBJ1-2; perhaps TRBD1 as D (6 bases). Germline V lookup: CDR1 SGHAT, CDR2 FQNNGV. The CDR3 length is 15 residues. V shed 5 bases and J shed 4 bases, with 17 bases lying between them. This CDR3 is CASSQLGGVGYGYTF. The CDR3 DNA sequence: TGTGCCAGCAGCCAGCTAGGGGGGGTTGGCTATGGCTACACCTTC.

The count of this clone is one. V is TRBV5-1 and J is TRBJ2-2, with a weak D call TRBD1 (6 bases). This CDR3 is 14 amino acids long. Between the trimmed V and J ends, which lost 5 bases and 4 bases, there was a span of 12 bases. Germline assignment: CDR1 SGHRS and CDR2 YFSETQ. The chain's CDR3 is CASSLQGTTGELFF. In DNA form, the CDR3 reads TGCGCCAGCAGTCTCCAGGGGACCACCGGGGAGCTGTTTTTT.

The chain links TRBV6-6 to TRBJ2-1; D unresolved. The CDR3 spans 16 residues. CDR1 and CDR2 (germline): MNHNY, SVGAGI (reference sequence). Trimming took off 2 bases at V and 4 bases at J, with 15 bases between the two ends. CDR3 residues: CASSYLLIPTYNEQFF. Here the CDR3 DNA reads TGTGCCAGCAGTTACCTCCTGATACCTACTTACAATGAGCAGTTCTTC.

The chain couples TRBV30 to TRBJ2-5; TRBD2 agrees at 10 bases. Near its end, the DNA agrees better with TRBJ2-7, so the J call may be wrong. Germline CDR1 is GTSNPN and CDR2 is SVGIG (reference sequence). The CDR3 sequence is 16 residues long. Here the CDR3 reads CAWHARLAGGTYEQYF. The CDR3 DNA reads TGTGCCTGGCACGCTAGATTAGCGGGGGGTACCTACGAGCAGTACTTC.

CDR3 DNA sequence: TGTGCCAGCAGCGTAGGCGTGTTACTCACAGATACGCAGTATTTT. Translated: CASSVGVLLTDTQYF. The rearrangement links TRBV9 to TRBJ2-3; D remains ambiguous. From germline, CDR1 is SGDLS and CDR2 YYNGEE. Trimming pared 0 bases from V and 2 bases from J, leaving 10 bases between. The CDR3 extends over 15 amino acids.

The chain links TRBV30 to TRBJ1-4; 9 bases map to TRBD1. The J segment lost 5 bases and the V segment lost 8 bases, leaving 6 bases of the junction unmatched. The CDR3 sequence is 13 residues long. Germline CDR1 and CDR2: GTSNPN and SVGIG (reference sequence). CDR3 nucleotide sequence: TGTGCCCGAAAGGGACAGGGAAATGAAAAACTGTTTTTT. This gives the protein CARKGQGNEKLFF.

The rearrangement uses TRBV7-9 and TRBJ2-3, with D uncertain. V gave up 1 base and J gave up 1 base, with 9 bases separating them. The germline V gene has CDR1 SEHNR and CDR2 FQNEAQ (reference sequence). The length of the CDR3 is 15 residues. CDR3 sequence reads: CASSLGSLGTDTQYF. The CDR3 DNA reads TGTGCCAGCAGCTTAGGTAGTCTGGGCACAGATACGCAGTATTTT.

The chain carries TRBV27 and TRBJ2-5, with TRBD2 identical over 10 bases. The DNA end favors TRBJ2-7, so the J call may be wrong. The CDR3 totals 15 residues. From germline, CDR1 is MNHEY and CDR2 SMNVEV (reference sequence). CDR3 protein: CASSSLAGASYEQYF. In DNA, the CDR3 is TGTGCCAGCAGTTCTCTAGCGGGGGCCTCCTACGAGCAGTACTTC.

This CDR3 reads CASSYGGGVAGGRFF. The CDR3 nucleotides are TGTGCCAGCAGTTACGGGGGAGGGGTAGCGGGCGGTCGGTTCTTC. V usage is TRBV27 and J usage is TRBJ2-1, with 7 positions matching TRBD2. Germline-derived CDR1 and CDR2 are MNHEY and SMNVEV (reference sequence). V gave up 4 bases and J gave up 15 bases; unmatched junction bases: 18. The CDR3 sequence is 15 residues long.

V gene TRBV30 combines with J gene TRBJ2-5; 12 nucleotides align to TRBD2. This CDR3 contains 14 residues. Germline trimming cut 3 bases from V and 5 bases from J; bases unmatched to any gene: 4. Germline V gives CDR1 GTSNPN, CDR2 SVGIG (reference sequence). CDR3 DNA: TGTGCCTGGAGGGGCGGGACTAGCGGGGAGACCCAGTACTTC. This sequence encodes CAWRGGTSGETQYF.

The rearrangement uses TRBV10-3 and TRBJ2-1, with D possibly TRBD2 on 5 matching bases. Between the trimmed V and J ends, which lost 6 bases and 2 bases, there was a span of 8 bases. The CDR3 covers 13 residues. Germline V gives CDR1 ENHRY, CDR2 SYGVKD. The CDR3 nucleotides are TGTGCCATCAGGAGGGATCCCTACAATGAGCAGTTCTTC. Translated, it gives CAIRRDPYNEQFF.